The TCR beta chain described here comes from a study of blood T cells in healthy people across ages. Study observations and caveats: Per million T cells, TCR beta diversity dropped roughly linearly as age increased.

Primed by a sample-barcoded 5' primer and a J-beta primer mix, a second PCR proceeded for about 6 to 11 cycles. There were at least 3 million CDR3-containing paired-end reads obtained from each sample. From the 5' RACE reads, TCRdb called clonotypes with MiXCR, one entry per CDR3 protein. The sample contains over a million distinct CDR3 sequences, approximately 60% of which appear only once. This clonotype was observed a few times. Its antigen is not identified. This sequence originates from a man aged 18 to 29 in good health. Source material: blood.

The CDR3 DNA is TGCAGTGCTAGAGCCCTCAGGGGTTCTGGGGCCAACGTCCTGACTTTC. Protein: CSARALRGSGANVLTF. V gene TRBV20-1 combines with J gene TRBJ2-6, with D possibly TRBD1 on 6 matching bases. This CDR3 is built from 16 residues. Germline values: CDR1 DFQATT, CDR2 SNEGSKA (reference sequence). The ends were cut back, 1 base at V and 1 base at J, with 11 bases in the middle.